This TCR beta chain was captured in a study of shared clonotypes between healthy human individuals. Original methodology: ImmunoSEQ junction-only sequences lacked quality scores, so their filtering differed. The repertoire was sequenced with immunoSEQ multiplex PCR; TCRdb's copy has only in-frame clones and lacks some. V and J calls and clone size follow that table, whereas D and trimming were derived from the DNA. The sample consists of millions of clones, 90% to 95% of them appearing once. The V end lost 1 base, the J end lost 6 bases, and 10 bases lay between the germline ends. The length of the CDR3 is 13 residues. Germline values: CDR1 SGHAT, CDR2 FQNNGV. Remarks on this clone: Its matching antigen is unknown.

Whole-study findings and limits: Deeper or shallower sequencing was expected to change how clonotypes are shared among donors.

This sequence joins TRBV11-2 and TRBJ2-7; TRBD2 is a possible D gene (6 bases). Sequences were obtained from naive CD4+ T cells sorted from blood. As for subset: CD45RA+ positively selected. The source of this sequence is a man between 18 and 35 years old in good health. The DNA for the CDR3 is TGTGCCAGCAGCTTAGTCGGAGGGCTCGAGCAGTACTTC. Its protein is CASSLVGGLEQYF.